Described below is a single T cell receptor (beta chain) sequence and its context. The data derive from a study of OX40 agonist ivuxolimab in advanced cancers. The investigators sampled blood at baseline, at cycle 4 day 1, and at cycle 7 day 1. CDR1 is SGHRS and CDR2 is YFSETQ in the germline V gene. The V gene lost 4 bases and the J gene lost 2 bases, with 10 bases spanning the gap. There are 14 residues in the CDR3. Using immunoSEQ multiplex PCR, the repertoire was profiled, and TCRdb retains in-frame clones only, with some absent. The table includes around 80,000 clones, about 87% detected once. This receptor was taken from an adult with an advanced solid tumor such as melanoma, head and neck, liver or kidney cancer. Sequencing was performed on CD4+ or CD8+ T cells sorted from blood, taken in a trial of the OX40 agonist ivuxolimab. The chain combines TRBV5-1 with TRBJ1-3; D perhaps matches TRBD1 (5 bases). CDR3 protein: CASSRGLAGNTIYF. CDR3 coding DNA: TGCGCCAGCAGCAGGGGATTGGCTGGAAACACCATATATTTT.